The 15 T cell receptor beta chains given below trace back to one sample, sequenced in a study of blood T cell repertoires in COVID-19. This table comes from immunoSEQ multiplex PCR, and its TCRdb copy is limited to in-frame clones, with some not included. The data show 250,000 or so clones, with under 90% seen just once and around 4% held by the top ten. What was sequenced was peripheral blood. All receptors come from a man aged 55 to 70 with acute or convalescent COVID-19.

This clone was observed a handful of times. The chain combines TRBV28 with TRBJ2-5, with 9 bases aligning to TRBD1. The V segment lost 4 bases and the J segment 2 bases; nucleotides outside the gene matches: 5. The length of the CDR3 is 15 residues. The germline gives CDR1 MDHEN, CDR2 SYDVKM. CDR3 sequence reads: CASSSPGTGQETQYF. The CDR3 region has the DNA TGTGCCAGCAGTTCTCCCGGGACAGGGCAAGAGACCCAGTACTTC.

The rearrangement joins TRBV3-1 (or the pseudogene TRBV3-2) to TRBJ2-1; D not certain. The CDR3 contains 15 residues. Between the trimmed V and J ends, which lost 1 base and 0 bases, there was a span of 7 bases. Germline V CDR1 and CDR2: LGHDT, YNNKEL (reference sequence). DNA for the CDR3: TGTGCCAGCAGCCAAGGCCTTAGCTCCTACAATGAGCAGTTCTTC. Encoded protein: CASSQGLSSYNEQFF.

The chain couples TRBV4-1 to TRBJ2-7, with 8 bases lining up with TRBD1. J was trimmed by 0 bases and V by 1 base; bases with no gene match: 14. Germline values: CDR1 MGHRA, CDR2 YSYEKL. The CDR3 is 19 amino acids. The CDR3 DNA follows: TGCGCCAGCAGCCAAGGTTTTACCCGGACAGGGAGGAGCTCCTACGAGCAGTACTTC. Translation gives CASSQGFTRTGRSSYEQYF.

This sequence joins TRBV6-5 and TRBJ2-2; D unclear. Germline V gene sequence: CDR1 MNHEY, CDR2 SVGAGI. The CDR3 is made up of 14 amino acids. Between the trimmed V and J ends, which lost 8 bases and 1 base, there was a span of 11 bases. CDR3 coding DNA: TGTGCCAGCGTACTTACAGTGAACACCGGGGAGCTGTTTTTT. Translated: CASVLTVNTGELFF.

This chain uses TRBV6-5 with TRBJ1-5; TRBD1 matches at 8 bases. The CDR3 totals 15 residues. Trimming cost V 6 bases and J 1 base; bases outside gene matches: 5. Germline CDR1 is MNHEY and CDR2 is SVGAGI. The CDR3 DNA sequence: TGTGCCAGCAGGGTGAACAGGGGGAGCAATCAGCCCCAGCATTTT. Encoded protein: CASRVNRGSNQPQHF.

The chain couples TRBV13 to TRBJ2-1; 11 bases fit TRBD2. The CDR3 extends over 15 amino acids. Germline assignment: CDR1 PRHDT and CDR2 FYEKMQ (reference sequence). V lost 4 bases to trimming and J lost 5 bases; unmatched junction nucleotides: 4. The CDR3 sequence is CASSSPLAGDNEQFF. Written as DNA, the CDR3 is TGTGCCAGCAGCTCCCCACTAGCGGGAGACAATGAGCAGTTCTTC.

The chain carries TRBV5-1 and TRBJ2-2, with TRBD2 matching 8 bases. With 7 bases clipped from V and 3 bases from J, the junction kept 5 bases outside the gene matches. CDR3 length: 14 amino acids. In germline, CDR1 is SGHRS, CDR2 YFSETQ. CDR3 amino acids: CASRLASDTGELFF. In DNA, the CDR3 is TGCGCCAGCCGACTAGCGTCCGACACCGGGGAGCTGTTTTTT.

The chain couples TRBV3-1 (or the pseudogene TRBV3-2) to TRBJ1-6, with a tentative D call TRBD1 (6 bases). Trimming took off 1 base at V and 9 bases at J, with 10 bases between the two ends. Germline-derived CDR1 and CDR2 are LGHDT and YNNKEL (reference sequence). The CDR3 runs to 14 residues. The DNA of the CDR3 is TGTGCCAGCAGCCAAGGGGACAATGGTTCACCCCTCCACTTT. It codes for CASSQGDNGSPLHF.

This clone was seen at least ten times. The CDR3 DNA sequence: TGTGCCAGCAGTGGAGGGACAGGACTCTACGAGCAGTACTTC. Protein sequence: CASSGGTGLYEQYF. The chain has TRBV25-1 and TRBJ2-7, with 8 bases fitting TRBD1. Unmatched junction bases numbered 5, after V lost 4 bases and J lost 3 bases. Germline values: CDR1 MGHDK, CDR2 SYGVNS. This CDR3 is 14 amino acids long.

This clone has just one count. CDR3: CASSPPPGLAGGLTDTQYF. In nucleotides, the CDR3 is TGTGCCAGCAGTCCCCCCCCAGGTCTAGCGGGAGGGCTCACAGATACGCAGTATTTT. J is TRBJ2-3 and V is TRBV28; 12 bases are a match to TRBD2. V gave up 5 bases and J gave up 2 bases; unmatched junction bases: 14. CDR3 length equals 19 residues. Germline values: CDR1 MDHEN, CDR2 SYDVKM.

The genes are TRBV2 and TRBJ1-1, with D hard to call. V was shortened by 5 bases and J by 3 bases, with 16 bases between the two germline ends. CDR1 and CDR2 from the germline V gene are SNHLY and FYNNEI. The CDR3 length is 15 residues. For the CDR3, the DNA is TGTGCCAGCAGTCCCAGGATCCTATACTACACTGAAGCTTTCTTT. It codes for CASSPRILYYTEAFF. Full variable domain (remainder filled in from reference TRBV2 and TRBJ1-1): EPEVTQTPSHQVTQMGQEVILRCVPISNHLYFYWYRQILGQKVEFLVSFYNNEISEKSEIFDDQFSVERPDGSNFTLKIRSTKLEDSAMYFCASSPRILYYTEAFFGQGTRLTVV.

The genes are TRBV5-1 and TRBJ2-7, with no clear D. From germline, CDR1 is SGHRS and CDR2 YFSETQ. V gave up 0 bases and J gave up 6 bases, with 4 bases separating them. CDR3 length: 11 residues. DNA for the CDR3: TGCGCCAGCAGCTTGGAAGCCGAGCAGTACTTC. It translates to CASSLEAEQYF.

J is TRBJ1-1 and V is TRBV7-2, with TRBD1 as a possible D gene (6 bases). Trimming left V 5 bases short and J 1 base short, with 8 bases between. The CDR3 is 13 amino acids. Per germline, CDR1 SGHTA and CDR2 FQGNSA. The CDR3 DNA reads as TGTGCCAGCAGCATGGACAGGAACACTGAAGCTTTCTTT. This codes for CASSMDRNTEAFF.

This chain connects TRBV3-1 (or the pseudogene TRBV3-2) to TRBJ1-1; 7 bases are a match to TRBD1. Germline V lookup: CDR1 LGHDT, CDR2 YNNKEL (reference sequence). V shed 6 bases, J shed 5 bases, and the junction held 6 bases outside the gene matches. This CDR3 region has 13 residues. The CDR3 reads CASRDGQETEAFF. For the CDR3, the DNA is TGTGCCAGCAGGGACGGACAGGAAACTGAAGCTTTCTTT.

The V gene is TRBV5-1, the J gene TRBJ1-3, with TRBD1 as a possible D gene (6 bases). The CDR3 sequence is 15 residues long. The germline gives CDR1 SGHRS, CDR2 YFSETQ. Trimming took 4 bases from V and 0 from J, leaving 11 bases between them. The CDR3 here is CASSPDRSSGNTIYF. CDR3 coding DNA: TGCGCCAGCAGCCCCGACAGGAGCTCTGGAAACACCATATATTTT.